The 19 T cell receptor beta chains given below trace back to one sample, sequenced in a study of early T cells in non-severe SARS-CoV-2 infection. Each CDR3 protein is one row after TCRdb ran MiXCR on the 5' RACE reads. The sample contains 80,000 to 95,000 distinct CDR3 sequences, roughly 15% of which appear only once. Input material: whole blood. These receptors were taken from an adult who was a healthcare worker with PCR-confirmed SARS-CoV-2 infection or an uninfected control (not recorded which).

The chain uses TRBV7-8 and TRBJ2-5, with unresolved D. Germline CDR1 SGHVS, CDR2 FQNEAQ. The CDR3 runs to 16 residues. Trimming left V 5 bases short and J 5 bases short, with 21 bases between. CDR3 amino acids: CASSAYRTPRPETQYF. For the CDR3, the DNA is TGTGCCAGCAGCGCATATAGGACCCCCCGGCCGGAGACCCAGTACTTC.

The V gene is TRBV10-3, the J gene TRBJ2-1; D possibly corresponds to TRBD1 (6 bases). The V end was cut by 6 bases, the J end by 4 bases, with 10 bases between. Germline CDR1 reads ENHRY; CDR2 reads SYGVKD. The CDR3 covers 13 residues. The CDR3 loop reads CAIRGASYNEQFF. CDR3 coding DNA: TGTGCCATCAGGGGGGCTTCGTACAATGAGCAGTTCTTC.

The chain employs TRBV7-2 and TRBJ2-1, with D hard to call. This CDR3 region has 11 residues. Per germline, CDR1 SGHTA and CDR2 FQGNSA. The V and J ends lost 5 bases and 9 bases respectively, with 8 bases between them. CDR3 in amino acids: CASSPRGEQFF. The CDR3 DNA is TGTGCCAGCAGCCCCCGCGGTGAGCAGTTCTTC.

The sample holds a few counts of this clonotype. The chain couples TRBV7-9 to TRBJ1-3, with D possibly being TRBD1 (6 bases). Trimming shortened V by 4 bases and J by 0 bases, and 22 bases separated the two germline ends. Germline-derived CDR1 and CDR2 are SEHNR and FQNEAQ (reference sequence). This CDR3 has 19 residues. CDR3 loop: CASSSSPGALSFSGNTIYF. In DNA, the CDR3 is TGTGCCAGCAGCTCATCCCCGGGGGCACTCTCCTTCTCTGGAAACACCATATATTTT.

This clonotype came up many times. V is TRBV14 and J is TRBJ2-1, with D possibly matching TRBD1 (6 bases). From germline, CDR1 is SGHDN and CDR2 FVKESK. Trimming cost V 0 bases and J 9 bases, with 15 bases left between them. The CDR3 totals 15 residues. CDR3 amino acids: CASSQDLPPGVEQFF. The CDR3 coding sequence is TGTGCCAGCAGCCAAGACCTCCCCCCAGGGGTTGAGCAGTTCTTC.

The rearrangement joins TRBV12-3 or TRBV12-4 to TRBJ2-5, with 10 bases matching TRBD2. The CDR3 is 16 residues long. Germline trimming cut 5 bases from V and 5 bases from J; bases unmatched to any gene: 11. The CDR3 sequence: CASSLSAGGPWETQYF. CDR3 in DNA: TGTGCCAGCAGTCTCTCAGCGGGGGGGCCTTGGGAGACCCAGTACTTC.

This clonotype was found a few times. The chain joins TRBV28 to TRBJ2-3; TRBD1 is a possible D gene (5 bases). V lost 3 bases and J lost 6, with 13 bases in between. Germline loops: CDR1 MDHEN, CDR2 SYDVKM. This CDR3 spans 14 amino acids. Here the CDR3 DNA reads TGTGCCAGCAGTTTTGGGGCTCTGGGGGATACGCAGTATTTT. This sequence encodes CASSFGALGDTQYF.

V usage is TRBV7-8 and J usage is TRBJ1-3, with D possibly TRBD1 on 6 matching bases. CDR1 is SGHVS, CDR2 FQNEAQ, per germline. The ends were cut back, 5 bases at V and 4 bases at J, with 21 bases in the middle. The CDR3 extends over 17 amino acids. CDR3 sequence: CASSAYRVPTPGNTIYF. CDR3 in DNA: TGTGCCAGCAGCGCCTACAGGGTTCCAACCCCGGGAAACACCATATATTTT.

This clonotype appeared many times. V and J are TRBV7-9 and TRBJ2-5; D may correspond to TRBD1 or TRBD2 (5 bases each). This CDR3 has 15 amino acids. The germline V gene encodes CDR1 SEHNR and CDR2 FQNEAQ (reference sequence). Trimming pared 1 base from V and 2 bases from J, leaving 11 bases between. Written as DNA, the CDR3 is TGTGCCAGCAGCTTAGTGATCGGGGCGCAAGAGACCCAGTACTTC. As protein: CASSLVIGAQETQYF. Full variable domain (missing parts from reference TRBV7-9 and TRBJ2-5): DTGVSQNPRHKITKRGQNVTFRCDPISEHNRLYWYRQTLGQGPEFLTYFQNEAQLEKSRLLSDRFSAERPKGSFSTLEIQRTEQGDSAMYLCASSLVIGAQETQYFGPGTRLLVL.

V usage is TRBV12-3 or TRBV12-4 and J usage is TRBJ1-6; a possible D gene is TRBD1 (6 bases). The CDR3 is 20 residues long. Trimming shortened V by 6 bases and J by 0 bases, and 24 bases separated the two germline ends. CDR3 sequence: CASSPGQFYDRSSYNSPLHF. The CDR3 DNA is TGTGCCAGCAGCCCCGGACAGTTTTACGACAGGAGCTCCTATAATTCACCCCTCCACTTT.

This clonotype was detected only once. The rearrangement links TRBV5-4 to TRBJ2-3; D uncertain. The germline V gene has CDR1 SGHNT and CDR2 YYREEE (reference sequence). The V gene lost 0 bases and the J gene lost 4 bases, with 9 bases spanning the gap. This CDR3 is built from 14 residues. The CDR3 nucleotides are TGTGCCAGCAGCTTGGATGGCGTGCCAGATACGCAGTATTTT. Translation: CASSLDGVPDTQYF.

The chain combines TRBV20-1 with TRBJ1-1; TRBD1 aligns across 7 bases. Germline CDR1 reads DFQATT; CDR2 reads SNEGSKA (reference sequence). The CDR3 spans 15 residues. V lost 0 bases to trimming and J lost 2 bases; unmatched junction nucleotides: 6. CDR3 DNA sequence: TGCAGTGCTAGAGACCCGGGACAGACAAACACTGAAGCTTTCTTT. As protein: CSARDPGQTNTEAFF.

This clonotype came up a few times. The genes are TRBV7-2 and TRBJ1-2; D gene ambiguous. Deletions cut 0 bases from V and 4 bases from J, with 12 bases between. CDR3 length: 15 amino acids. The germline CDR1 and CDR2 sequences are SGHTA and FQGNSA. The chain's CDR3 is CASSLAERASYGYTF. The CDR3 DNA follows: TGTGCCAGCAGCTTAGCGGAGAGGGCTTCCTATGGCTACACCTTC.

This clonotype was observed many times. V and J are TRBV20-1 and TRBJ2-5; D is uncertain. This CDR3 comprises 12 residues. V dropped 2 bases and J dropped 4 bases, with 8 bases sitting between them. CDR1 DFQATT and CDR2 SNEGSKA come from the germline V gene (reference sequence). Here the CDR3 DNA reads TGCAGTGCTAGACAGGCGAGAGAGACCCAGTACTTC. It yields the protein CSARQARETQYF.

V is TRBV20-1 and J is TRBJ2-7; 9 bases are shared with TRBD2. The V and J ends lost 3 bases and 2 bases, in that order; junction bases with no gene match: 8. The CDR3 extends over 15 amino acids. The germline CDR1 and CDR2 sequences are DFQATT and SNEGSKA (reference sequence). CDR3 coding DNA: TGCAGTGCTAGTCCTACTAGCGGGCCACCCTACGAGCAGTACTTC. Its translation is CSASPTSGPPYEQYF.

Regarding this clonotype: No conserved phenylalanine or tryptophan is present at the end of the CDR3, so a read error is the likely explanation. The V gene is TRBV12-3 or TRBV12-4, the J gene TRBJ2-2; 7 bases line up with TRBD2. Germline trimming cut 6 bases from V and 0 bases from J; bases unmatched to any gene: 7. CDR3 length equals 16 residues. CDR3 DNA sequence: TGTGCCAGCAGCGGGGGGATTTGGGCGAACACCGGGGAGCTGTTTCTT. It codes for CASSGGIWANTGELFL.

The rearrangement uses TRBV5-1 and TRBJ1-1; D ambiguous. Germline-derived CDR1 and CDR2 are SGHRS and YFSETQ. The germline V and J ends were trimmed by 3 bases and 4 bases, with 16 bases remaining between them. This CDR3 region has 15 residues. CDR3 sequence (DNA): TGCGCCAGCAGCTCGGCGGTCCCGAGGAGCACTGAAGCTTTCTTT. It is translated as CASSSAVPRSTEAFF.

The chain couples TRBV5-1 to TRBJ2-1; D is perhaps TRBD2 (7 bases). Germline V gene lookup returns CDR1 SGHRS and CDR2 YFSETQ. Trimming removed 0 bases at V and 3 bases at J, with 13 bases between. The CDR3 totals 16 residues. CDR3 residues: CASSLGAGADYNEQFF. The CDR3 nucleotides are TGCGCCAGCAGCTTGGGGGCGGGGGCCGACTACAATGAGCAGTTCTTC. Full variable domain (remainder filled in from reference TRBV5-1 and TRBJ2-1): KAGVTQTPRYLIKTRGQQVTLSCSPISGHRSVSWYQQTPGQGLQFLFEYFSETQRNKGNFPGRFSGRQFSNSRSEMNVSTLELGDSALYLCASSLGAGADYNEQFFGPGTRLTVL.

This clonotype was detected many times. V and J are TRBV2 and TRBJ1-4, with a tentative D call TRBD1 (6 bases). The V gene lost 8 bases and the J gene lost 7 bases, with 14 bases spanning the gap. This CDR3 comprises 13 residues. Germline CDR1 SNHLY, CDR2 FYNNEI. In nucleotides, the CDR3 is TGTGCCAGCGGTCGGACAGAAGGTGAAAAACTGTTTTTT. The encoded protein is CASGRTEGEKLFF.